This record looks at one T cell receptor (beta chain) sequence and its context. CDR1 is SGHTA and CDR2 is FQGTGA in the germline V gene. The CDR3 is made up of 18 amino acids. The germline V and J ends were trimmed by 5 bases and 2 bases, with 23 bases remaining between them. Using immunoSEQ multiplex PCR, the repertoire was profiled, and TCRdb retains in-frame clones only, with some absent. The sample includes more than 70,000 clones, around 90% of them seen just once. The data stem from a study of T cell responses to AZD1222 COVID-19 vaccine. The sequence came from an adult who received the AZD1222 COVID-19 vaccine. The chain joins TRBV7-3 to TRBJ2-3; TRBD2 might be the D (6 bases). The sequencing used peripheral blood, collected 28 days after the second AZD1222 dose. The CDR3 nucleotides read TGTGCCAGCAGCCCTTCGGGGGAGGCCCGACGGTTCACAGATACGCAGTATTTT. Translated: CASSPSGEARRFTDTQYF.